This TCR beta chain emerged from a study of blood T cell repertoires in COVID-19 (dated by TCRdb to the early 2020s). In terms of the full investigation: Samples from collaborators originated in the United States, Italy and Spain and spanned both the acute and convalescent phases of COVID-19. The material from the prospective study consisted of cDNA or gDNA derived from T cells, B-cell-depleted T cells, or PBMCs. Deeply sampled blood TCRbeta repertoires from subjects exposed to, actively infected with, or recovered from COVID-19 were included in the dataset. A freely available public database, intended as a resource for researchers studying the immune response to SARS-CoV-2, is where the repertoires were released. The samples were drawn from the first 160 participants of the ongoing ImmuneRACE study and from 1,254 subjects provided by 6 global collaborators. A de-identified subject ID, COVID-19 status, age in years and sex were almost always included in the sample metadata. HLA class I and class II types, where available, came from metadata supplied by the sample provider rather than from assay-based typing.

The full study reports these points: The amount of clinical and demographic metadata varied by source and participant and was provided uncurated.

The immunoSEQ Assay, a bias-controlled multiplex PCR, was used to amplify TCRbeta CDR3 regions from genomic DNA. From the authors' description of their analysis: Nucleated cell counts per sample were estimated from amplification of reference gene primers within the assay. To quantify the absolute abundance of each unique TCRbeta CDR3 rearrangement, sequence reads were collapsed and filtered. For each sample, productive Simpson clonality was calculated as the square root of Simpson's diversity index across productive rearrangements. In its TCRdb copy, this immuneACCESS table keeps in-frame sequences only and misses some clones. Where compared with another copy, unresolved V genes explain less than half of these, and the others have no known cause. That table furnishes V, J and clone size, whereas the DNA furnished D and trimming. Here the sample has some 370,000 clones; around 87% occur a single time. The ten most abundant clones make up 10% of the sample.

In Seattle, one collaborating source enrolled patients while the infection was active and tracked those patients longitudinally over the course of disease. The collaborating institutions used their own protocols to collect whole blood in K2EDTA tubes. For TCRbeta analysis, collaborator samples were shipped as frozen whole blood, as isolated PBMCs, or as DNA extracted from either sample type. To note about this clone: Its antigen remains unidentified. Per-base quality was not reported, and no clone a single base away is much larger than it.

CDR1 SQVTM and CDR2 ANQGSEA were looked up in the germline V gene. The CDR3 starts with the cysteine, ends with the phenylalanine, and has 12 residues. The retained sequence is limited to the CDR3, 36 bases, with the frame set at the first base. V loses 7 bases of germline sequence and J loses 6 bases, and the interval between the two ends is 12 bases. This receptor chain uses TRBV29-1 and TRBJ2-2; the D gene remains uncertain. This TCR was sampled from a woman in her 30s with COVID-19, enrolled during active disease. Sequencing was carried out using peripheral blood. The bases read TGCAGCGCCGCATTGGGCCCCGGGGAGCTGTTTTTT. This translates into CSAALGPGELFF.